The 15 T cell receptor beta chains given below trace back to one sample, sequenced in a study of blood T cell repertoires in COVID-19. TCRdb keeps only in-frame clones here, not all; method: immunoSEQ multiplex PCR. The data show 60,000 to 70,000 clones, with around 86% seen just once and around 2.9% held by the top ten. What was sequenced was peripheral blood. The receptor source for this set is an elderly man with acute or convalescent COVID-19.

CDR3 sequence (DNA): TGTGCCAGCAGTGACAGGCTAACAGATACGCAGTATTTT. It encodes CASSDRLTDTQYF. This chain links TRBV25-1 with TRBJ2-3, with unresolved D. V lost 3 bases to trimming and J lost 3 bases, with 7 bases between them. The length of the CDR3 is 13 residues. Germline lookup yields CDR1 MGHDK and CDR2 SYGVNS. Supplemented by reference TRBV25-1 and TRBJ2-3, the full variable domain reads EADIYQTPRYLVIGTGKKITLECSQTMGHDKMYWYQQDPGMELHLIHYSYGVNSTEKGDLSSESTVSRIRTEHFPLTLESARPSHTSQYLCASSDRLTDTQYFGPGTRLTVL.

The chain recombines TRBV3-1 (or the pseudogene TRBV3-2) with TRBJ2-5; TRBD2 is a possible D gene (6 bases). Between the trimmed V and J ends, which lost 0 bases and 2 bases, there was a span of 19 bases. The CDR3 is 18 amino acids. Germline lookup yields CDR1 LGHDT and CDR2 YNNKEL (reference sequence). CDR3 sequence (DNA): TGTGCCAGCAGCCAAGATATAAGGAGGGAGAACGGGCAAGAGACCCAGTACTTC. Translation: CASSQDIRRENGQETQYF.

The genes are TRBV5-1 and TRBJ2-7; TRBD2 matches 10 bases. Trimming at V came to 4 bases and at J to 9 bases, leaving 13 bases not matched to a gene. Germline V lookup: CDR1 SGHRS, CDR2 YFSETQ. The CDR3 length is 15 residues. The CDR3 nucleotides are TGCGCCAGCAGCGGTCTCTCGGGACTAGCGTCCCGGCAGTACTTC. Translation: CASSGLSGLASRQYF. Using reference TRBV5-1 and TRBJ2-7 for the parts outside the CDR3, the full variable domain is KAGVTQTPRYLIKTRGQQVTLSCSPISGHRSVSWYQQTPGQGLQFLFEYFSETQRNKGNFPGRFSGRQFSNSRSEMNVSTLELGDSALYLCASSGLSGLASRQYFGPGTRLTVT.

The chain couples TRBV4-2 to TRBJ1-5; D is ambiguous. Trimming shortened V by 0 bases and J by 5 bases, and 5 bases separated the two germline ends. This CDR3 is built from 13 residues. Germline CDR1 is LGHNA and CDR2 is YNFKEQ. In DNA form, the CDR3 reads TGTGCCAGCAGCCAAGAGCCGGATCAGCCCCAGCATTTT. Translation: CASSQEPDQPQHF.

The V gene is TRBV28, the J gene TRBJ1-6; TRBD1 might be the D (6 bases). The CDR3 has 13 amino acids. Per germline, CDR1 MDHEN and CDR2 SYDVKM. Trimming took off 5 bases at V and 14 bases at J, with 16 bases between the two ends. The CDR3 is CASSGPDRPTLHF. CDR3 DNA sequence: TGTGCCAGCAGTGGGCCCGACAGGCCCACCCTCCACTTT.

V usage is TRBV15 and J usage is TRBJ2-2; D is uncertain. CDR3 length: 15 residues. The V end was cut by 1 base, the J end by 0 bases, with 6 bases between. CDR1 is LNHNV, CDR2 YYDKDF, per germline (reference sequence). As DNA, the CDR3 is TGTGCCACCAGCAGAGGTACAGCGAACACCGGGGAGCTGTTTTTT. It yields the protein CATSRGTANTGELFF. The complete variable domain, with remaining parts taken from reference TRBV15 and TRBJ2-2, reads DAMVIQNPRYQVTQFGKPVTLSCSQTLNHNVMYWYQQKSSQAPKLLFHYYDKDFNNEADTPDNFQSRRPNTSFCFLDIRSPGLGDTAMYLCATSRGTANTGELFFGEGSRLTVL.

V gene TRBV4-2 combines with J gene TRBJ2-7; 7 bases agree with TRBD2. Unmatched junction bases numbered 7, after V lost 2 bases and J lost 0 bases. This CDR3 has 16 residues. Germline CDR1 and CDR2: LGHNA and YNFKEQ. The CDR3 protein is CASSQRSSGGSYEQYF. The CDR3 region has the DNA TGTGCCAGCAGCCAACGGTCTAGCGGAGGCTCCTACGAGCAGTACTTC.

The chain combines TRBV19 with TRBJ1-6, with 7 bases fitting TRBD1. The germline V gene has CDR1 LNHDA and CDR2 SQIVND (reference sequence). Trimming took 7 bases from V and 5 from J; bases not matched to a gene: 8. This CDR3 region has 15 residues. In nucleotides, the CDR3 is TGTGCCAGTACCCTCGGACAGGCCAATAATTCACCCCTCCACTTT. Its protein product is CASTLGQANNSPLHF.

The chain employs TRBV7-9 and TRBJ2-3; 12 bases are shared with TRBD2. Germline loops: CDR1 SEHNR, CDR2 FQNEAQ (reference sequence). This CDR3 region has 19 residues. The V segment lost 7 bases and the J segment 2 bases; nucleotides outside the gene matches: 16. The CDR3 DNA reads as TGTGCCAGCACCCTAGCTCTAGCGGGAGGGCCCTTACCCACAGATACGCAGTATTTT. This gives the protein CASTLALAGGPLPTDTQYF.

This chain connects TRBV5-1 to TRBJ1-1; TRBD1 matches at 7 bases. The J segment lost 5 bases and the V segment lost 0 bases, leaving 4 bases of the junction unmatched. This CDR3 contains 14 residues. Germline CDR1 SGHRS, CDR2 YFSETQ. The CDR3 DNA sequence: TGCGCCAGCAGCTTGGGACAGGGTCATACTGAAGCTTTCTTT. This gives the protein CASSLGQGHTEAFF.

This clone was recorded only once. This sequence joins TRBV5-1 and TRBJ2-1; a weak D match, TRBD2 (6 bases). The germline CDR1 and CDR2 sequences are SGHRS and YFSETQ. This CDR3 region has 12 residues. Trimming removed 4 bases from V and 10 bases from J, with 12 bases in between. Here the CDR3 reads CASSPSSVEQFF. DNA of the CDR3: TGCGCCAGCAGCCCCTCTAGCGTAGAGCAGTTCTTC.

CDR3 protein: CASSLAQAQGAYGYTF. CDR3 in DNA: TGTGCCAGCAGCTTAGCGCAGGCTCAGGGGGCCTATGGCTACACCTTC. V usage is TRBV7-9 and J usage is TRBJ1-2; 8 nucleotides agree with TRBD1. This CDR3 region has 16 residues. Trimming cost V 0 bases and J 4 bases; bases outside gene matches: 7. CDR1 SEHNR and CDR2 FQNEAQ come from the germline V gene (reference sequence).

V usage is TRBV21-1 and J usage is TRBJ2-5; TRBD2, the D gene given by the table, was not confirmed from the DNA. TRBV21-1 is flagged as a pseudogene. This CDR3 is 17 amino acids long. CDR3 nucleotide sequence: TGTGCCAGCAGCAAAGCGGGGGCTAGCGGGTCACAAGAGACCCAGTACTTC. Its protein is CASSKAGASGSQETQYF.

CDR3 DNA sequence: TGTGCCAGCAGCCCCCCGGGGGCGGGAGGGCCCTTTAATGAGCAGTTCTTC. Protein sequence: CASSPPGAGGPFNEQFF. The V and J genes are TRBV7-2 and TRBJ2-1; 9 bases align to TRBD2. V lost 5 bases to trimming and J lost 7 bases; unmatched junction nucleotides: 15. Germline CDR1 SGHTA, CDR2 FQGNSA. This CDR3 contains 17 residues.

The chain is built from TRBV2 and TRBJ1-4, with D possibly being TRBD1 (5 bases). The CDR3 extends over 14 amino acids. Germline V lookup: CDR1 SNHLY, CDR2 FYNNEI. Trimming took off 8 bases at V and 7 bases at J, with 17 bases between the two ends. CDR3 bases: TGTGCCAGCGTATTCGGGGGGACGGGTGAAAAACTGTTTTTT. It codes for CASVFGGTGEKLFF.